The 11 T cell receptor beta chains below all came from one sample that was sequenced in a study of cytomegalovirus exposure and HLA in healthy donors. Assay: immunoSEQ multiplex PCR; the TCRdb copy retains only in-frame clones and omits some. The sample holds 150,000 or so clones, 89% seen once. Sample: PBMCs. These receptors came from a woman between 18 and 30 years old in good health and CMV-seronegative.

This clone was seen once. The rearrangement joins TRBV29-1 to TRBJ1-4; 8 bases are shared with TRBD1. The CDR3 sequence is 13 residues long. Germline V lookup: CDR1 SQVTM, CDR2 ANQGSEA. J lost 8 bases, V lost 4 bases, and 6 bases had no gene match. Here the CDR3 DNA reads TGCAGCGTTGGGTCAGGGGGCGAGGAAAAACTGTTTTTT. Its translation is CSVGSGGEEKLFF.

This chain uses TRBV2 with TRBJ2-4; 7 nucleotides line up with TRBD2. The CDR3 extends over 15 amino acids. After removal of 4 bases from V and 4 bases from J, the junction contained 7 bases not matched to a gene. CDR1 SNHLY and CDR2 FYNNEI come from the germline V gene. CDR3 region: CASSAPGGSKNIQYF. The DNA for the CDR3 is TGTGCCAGCAGTGCCCCCGGGGGGAGTAAAAACATTCAGTACTTC.

V gene TRBV11-3 combines with J gene TRBJ2-7; D not resolved. This CDR3 spans 13 amino acids. With 1 base removed from V and 2 bases from J, the gap between germline ends came to 6 bases. The germline gives CDR1 SGHNT, CDR2 YENEEA. The CDR3 loop is CASSLGPAYEQYF. CDR3 DNA: TGTGCCAGCAGCTTAGGTCCGGCCTACGAGCAGTACTTC.

The J gene is TRBJ2-3, the V gene TRBV5-1, with 7 bases lining up with TRBD2. In germline, CDR1 is SGHRS, CDR2 YFSETQ. CDR3 length equals 15 residues. V lost 2 bases to trimming and J lost 0 bases; unmatched junction nucleotides: 3. The CDR3 spells CASSLRTRSTDTQYF. CDR3 in DNA: TGCGCCAGCAGCTTACGGACTAGAAGCACAGATACGCAGTATTTT.

V usage is TRBV18 and J usage is TRBJ2-7; 7 positions agree with TRBD1. V lost 6 bases, J lost 2 bases, and 10 bases stayed unmatched. This CDR3 is built from 15 residues. CDR1 and CDR2 from the germline V gene are KGHSH and LQKENI. The CDR3 DNA follows: TGTGCCAGCTCCCAGACGACAGGGATTCCCTACGAGCAGTACTTC. Translated: CASSQTTGIPYEQYF.

CDR3 bases: TGTGCCAGCACCCAGTCCTCTGGAAACACCATATATTTT. It specifies CASTQSSGNTIYF. This chain uses TRBV6-5 with TRBJ1-3; no clear D gene. The CDR3 totals 13 residues. The V gene's germline CDR1 is MNHEY and CDR2 SVGAGI. The V end was cut by 7 bases, the J end by 0 bases, with 7 bases between.

This clone showed up just once. The rearrangement uses TRBV2 and TRBJ2-2; D is perhaps TRBD1 (6 bases). The CDR3 runs to 16 residues. The germline gives CDR1 SNHLY, CDR2 FYNNEI. Trimming removed 5 bases at V and 7 bases at J, with 20 bases between. In nucleotides, the CDR3 is TGTGCCAGCAGTTCTACCGGGACAAGCTATGGCGGGGAGCTGTTTTTT. Translating it yields CASSSTGTSYGGELFF.

The CDR3 DNA is TGTGCCAGCAGCCGAACGGTGGGACAGGGTAATTCACCCCTCCACTTT. It specifies CASSRTVGQGNSPLHF. The V and J genes are TRBV6-6 and TRBJ1-6, with 9 bases lining up with TRBD1. This CDR3 has 16 amino acids. Trimming at V came to 6 bases and at J to 6 bases, leaving 9 bases not matched to a gene. Per germline, CDR1 MNHNY and CDR2 SVGAGI (reference sequence).

The chain couples TRBV25-1 to TRBJ1-1, with 8 bases lining up with TRBD1. The V gene end was trimmed by 0 bases and the J gene end by 1 base; junction bases not matched to a gene: 1. Germline V gene lookup returns CDR1 MGHDK and CDR2 SYGVNS. The CDR3 has 15 residues. Written as DNA, the CDR3 is TGTGCCAGCAGTGAATACGGACAGGGGAACACTGAAGCTTTCTTT. Residues: CASSEYGQGNTEAFF.

The chain links TRBV7-3 to TRBJ2-3; D is possibly TRBD1 (5 bases). The CDR3 sequence is 11 residues long. Trimming shortened V by 5 bases and J by 8 bases, and 8 bases separated the two germline ends. Looked up from germline, CDR1 is SGHTA and CDR2 is FQGTGA. DNA for the CDR3: TGTGCCAGCAGCCTAGACAGTACGCAGTATTTT. Translating it yields CASSLDSTQYF.

This sequence joins TRBV4-1 and TRBJ2-2; the match to TRBD1 covers 9 bases. Germline-derived CDR1 and CDR2 are MGHRA and YSYEKL. The junction had 10 bases not matched to a gene; V was cut back by 6 bases and J by 5 bases. The CDR3 contains 16 residues. CDR3 residues: CASRASDRGGTGELFF. The CDR3 bases are TGCGCCAGCAGAGCCTCCGACAGGGGGGGAACCGGGGAGCTGTTTTTT.